The 5 T cell receptor beta chains given below trace back to one sample, sequenced in a study of T cell responses to AZD1222 COVID-19 vaccine. The protocol was immunoSEQ multiplex PCR, while the TCRdb copy is restricted to in-frame clones and leaves out a portion. The top ten hold roughly 13% of the sample, which has about 99,000 clones, about 92% seen once. The sequenced sample was peripheral blood, obtained on day 0 of AZD1222 vaccination. The receptor source for this set is an adult in good health.

This CDR3 is CASSIQWVPLRSGNTIYF. The CDR3 region has the DNA TGTGCCAGTAGTATCCAATGGGTCCCGCTTCGCTCTGGAAACACCATATATTTT. V gene TRBV19 combines with J gene TRBJ1-3; D not certain. Germline-derived CDR1 and CDR2 are LNHDA and SQIVND (reference sequence). The V end lost 3 bases, the J end lost 0 bases, and 18 bases lay between the germline ends. The CDR3 loop spans 18 amino acids.

This clone has just a few counts. The V call is TRBV7-2, the J call TRBJ2-1; D call uncertain. Per germline, CDR1 SGHTA and CDR2 FQGNSA. The V and J ends lost 1 base and 0 bases respectively, with 10 bases between them. The CDR3 consists of 16 residues. This chain's CDR3 is CASSLVRLDSYNEQFF. CDR3 nucleotides: TGTGCCAGCAGCTTAGTAAGATTAGACTCCTACAATGAGCAGTTCTTC.

The chain carries TRBV29-1 and TRBJ1-3, with D uncertain. Germline CDR1 is SQVTM and CDR2 is ANQGSEA. Trimming shortened V by 0 bases and J by 0 bases, and 12 bases separated the two germline ends. This CDR3 is 16 amino acids long. The CDR3 DNA follows: TGCAGCGTTGAAGATCTGGACTCCCGCTCTGGAAACACCATATATTTT. It yields the protein CSVEDLDSRSGNTIYF.

CDR3 amino acids: CASSVGWNTEAFF. The CDR3 DNA reads as TGTGCCAGCAGTGTAGGCTGGAACACTGAAGCTTTCTTT. The rearrangement joins TRBV2 to TRBJ1-1, with D uncertain. CDR1 and CDR2 (germline): SNHLY, FYNNEI. Trimming took off 4 bases at V and 1 base at J, with 7 bases between the two ends. The CDR3 is made up of 13 amino acids.

The chain couples TRBV12-3 or TRBV12-4 to TRBJ2-3; D call uncertain. The V gene lost 1 base and the J gene lost 2 bases, with 1 base spanning the gap. The CDR3 spans 12 residues. Here the CDR3 reads CASSLVTDTQYF. The CDR3 region has the DNA TGTGCCAGCAGTTTAGTCACAGATACGCAGTATTTT.